The source of this TCR beta chain is a study of cytomegalovirus exposure and HLA in healthy donors. Overall study findings and caveats: Using the classifier, cytomegalovirus status was reportedly diagnosed with high specificity and sensitivity. Specificity for CMV antigens was confirmed in vitro for three of the CMV-associated chains. It was 160 or so TCR beta chains that were listed as cytomegalovirus-associated. Many donors shared some public TCRs, even though most TCR sequences were rare.

Sequencing used immunoSEQ multiplex PCR; TCRdb keeps in-frame clones, though not all of them. The table records roughly 150,000 clones, about 94% of them present only once. On this clone itself: Its antigen is not known.

V was clipped by 4 bases and J by 6 bases, with 13 bases between them. CDR1 MNHEY and CDR2 SVGAGI come from the germline V gene. This CDR3 has 14 amino acids. The sequencing input was PBMCs. This TCR derives from a man in his late teens or twenties in good health and CMV-seropositive. This chain links TRBV6-5 with TRBJ1-5; D might be TRBD1 (5 bases). This CDR3 reads CASSSSLGGQPQHF. DNA of the CDR3: TGTGCCAGCAGTTCCAGCCTCGGGGGTCAGCCCCAGCATTTT.